Given below is one TCR beta chain in context. This CDR3 contains 14 residues. CDR1 is GTSNPN and CDR2 is SVGIG in the germline V gene (reference sequence). This sample was taken from a study of cytomegalovirus exposure and HLA in healthy donors. In the PCR, 60 Vbeta and 13 Jbeta primers were used. TCRdb's table, derived via immunoSEQ multiplex PCR, lists solely in-frame clones and lacks some. Of some 100,000 clones detected, 81% appear once; the ten largest clones hold 2.2%. This receptor was obtained from a woman aged 25 to 39 in good health and CMV-seronegative. The J gene is TRBJ2-5, the V gene TRBV30; 9 bases are shared with TRBD2. The J call may be in error: the DNA end matches TRBJ2-7 better. Input material: PBMCs. The chain's CDR3 is CAWSFLAGALEQYF. The CDR3 nucleotides read TGTGCCTGGAGTTTCTTAGCGGGGGCCCTCGAGCAGTACTTC.